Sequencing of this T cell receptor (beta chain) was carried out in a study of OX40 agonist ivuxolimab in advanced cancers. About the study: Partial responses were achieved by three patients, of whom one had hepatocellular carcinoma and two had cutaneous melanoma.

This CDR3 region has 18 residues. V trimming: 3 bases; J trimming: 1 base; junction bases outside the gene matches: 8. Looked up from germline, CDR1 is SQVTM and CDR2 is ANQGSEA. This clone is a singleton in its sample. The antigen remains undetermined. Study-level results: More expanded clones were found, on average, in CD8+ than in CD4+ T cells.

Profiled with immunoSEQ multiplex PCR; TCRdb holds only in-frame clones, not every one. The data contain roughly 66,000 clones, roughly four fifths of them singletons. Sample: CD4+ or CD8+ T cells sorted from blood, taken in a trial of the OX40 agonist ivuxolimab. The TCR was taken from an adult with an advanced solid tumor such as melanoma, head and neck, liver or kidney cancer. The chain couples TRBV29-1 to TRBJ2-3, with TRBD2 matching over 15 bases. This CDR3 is CSVEAGLAGGGGTDTQYF. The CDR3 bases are TGCAGCGTTGAGGCGGGACTAGCGGGAGGTGGGGGCACAGATACGCAGTATTTT.